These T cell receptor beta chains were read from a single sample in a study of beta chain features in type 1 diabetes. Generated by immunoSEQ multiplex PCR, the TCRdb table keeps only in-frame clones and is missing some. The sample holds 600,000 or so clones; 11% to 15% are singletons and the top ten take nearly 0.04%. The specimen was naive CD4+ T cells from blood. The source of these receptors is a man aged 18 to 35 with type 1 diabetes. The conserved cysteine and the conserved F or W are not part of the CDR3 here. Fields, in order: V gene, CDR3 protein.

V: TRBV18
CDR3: ASSPLSTGAEAF

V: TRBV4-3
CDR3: ASSLVTSGTVYGYT

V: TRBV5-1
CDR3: ASSSTPGLNSPLH

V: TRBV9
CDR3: ASSVTDSPSKNIQY

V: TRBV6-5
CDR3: ASSYDPGGEDTQY

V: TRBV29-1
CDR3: SVGQGSNQPQH

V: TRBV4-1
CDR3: ASSLQYSTNEKLF

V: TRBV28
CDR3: ASSFGGTLF

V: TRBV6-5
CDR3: ASMTVVPNTEAF

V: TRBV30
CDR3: ARGGQNTEAF

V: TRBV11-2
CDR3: ASSFNEQF

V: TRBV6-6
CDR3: ASSYAGGSYNEQF

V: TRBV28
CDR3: ASSDSGSGNTIY

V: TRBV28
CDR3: ASTTSSTKTEAF

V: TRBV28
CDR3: ASSFRQGHSPLH

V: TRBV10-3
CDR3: AISTGRGLAKNIQY

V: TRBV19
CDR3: ASSIQGPRDIQY

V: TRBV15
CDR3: ATRKAGTSRYEQY

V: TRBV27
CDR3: ASRGSFGTEAF

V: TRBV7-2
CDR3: ASSSGQNTAF

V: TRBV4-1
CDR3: ASSLVTDANYGYT

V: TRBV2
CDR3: ASTDRGWETQY

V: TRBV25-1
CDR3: ASSPFMRARAKNIQY

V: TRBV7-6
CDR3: ASSLEEGGTQY

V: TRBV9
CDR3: ASSVAGQGAPTEAF

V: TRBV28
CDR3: ASSLAGTAWEVDGYT

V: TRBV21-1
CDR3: ASSKAWCWTAYEQY